This TCR beta chain was captured in a study of cytomegalovirus exposure and HLA in healthy donors. Study-level information: In a previous analysis, around 110 million unique TCR beta sequences were found from 150 million to 200 million T cells. Study-level findings and limits: A prior analysis recorded that most TCR beta V segments were productive about 87% or about 30% of the time.

V was cut by 4 bases and J by 9 bases, with 25 bases left in between. Germline CDR1 is SNHLY and CDR2 is FYNNEI. The CDR3 sequence is 16 residues long. Although they were nominally healthy when sampled, donors likely had unrecorded immune exposures. A note on this clone: The antigen is unknown.

Primers for the PCR totalled 60 Vbeta and 13 Jbeta. Libraries were prepared by immunoSEQ multiplex PCR; TCRdb keeps only in-frame clonotypes and omits some of them. The data hold 95,000 to 110,000 clones, with 76% observed a single time. Sequencing was done on a sample of PBMCs. The genes are TRBV2 and TRBJ2-7; no reliable D call. This sequence was found in a woman between 18 and 29 years old in good health and CMV-seropositive. The CDR3 loop is CASSVSFSDEERRQYF. In DNA, the CDR3 is TGTGCCAGCAGTGTATCGTTTTCCGACGAGGAAAGACGGCAGTACTTC. Complete variable domain (other parts from reference TRBV2 and TRBJ2-7): EPEVTQTPSHQVTQMGQEVILRCVPISNHLYFYWYRQILGQKVEFLVSFYNNEISEKSEIFDDQFSVERPDGSNFTLKIRSTKLEDSAMYFCASSVSFSDEERRQYFGPGTRLTVT.